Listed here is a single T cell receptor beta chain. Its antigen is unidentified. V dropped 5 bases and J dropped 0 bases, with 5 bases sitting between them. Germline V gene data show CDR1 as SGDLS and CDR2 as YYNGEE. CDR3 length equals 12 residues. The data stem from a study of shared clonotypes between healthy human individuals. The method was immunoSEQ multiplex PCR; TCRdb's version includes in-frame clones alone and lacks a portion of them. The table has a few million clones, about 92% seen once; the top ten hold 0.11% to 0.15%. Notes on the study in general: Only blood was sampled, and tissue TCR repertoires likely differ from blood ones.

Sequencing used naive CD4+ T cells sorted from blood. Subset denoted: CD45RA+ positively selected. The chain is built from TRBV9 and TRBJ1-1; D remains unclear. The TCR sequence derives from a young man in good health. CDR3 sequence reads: CASRPLNTEAFF. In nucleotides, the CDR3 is TGTGCCAGCAGGCCGTTGAACACTGAAGCTTTCTTT. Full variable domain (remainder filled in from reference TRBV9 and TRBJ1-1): DSGVTQTPKHLITATGQRVTLRCSPRSGDLSVYWYQQSLDQGLQFLIQYYNGEERAKGNILERFSAQQFPDLHSELNLSSLELGDSALYFCASRPLNTEAFFGQGTRLTVV.